This T cell receptor (beta chain) was sequenced during a study of T cell changes during pregnancy in multiple sclerosis. V lost 1 base, J lost 8 bases, and 12 bases lay in between. Germline CDR1 and CDR2: SEHNR and FQNEAQ (reference sequence). The CDR3 has 14 amino acids. The table came from immunoSEQ multiplex PCR; TCRdb's copy has only in-frame clones and leaves some out. Counted here are 40,000 to 60,000 clones, about 93% occurring once; the ten biggest clones make up less than 0.5%. The sample in question was CD4+ T cells from peripheral blood mononuclear cells, obtained in the third trimester of pregnancy. The sequence was collected from a female donor with multiple sclerosis, enrolled in a pregnancy study. V usage is TRBV7-9 and J usage is TRBJ2-1; tentatively, D is TRBD2 (6 bases). Here the CDR3 reads CASSLEGRGDEQFF. The CDR3 DNA is TGTGCCAGCAGCTTAGAGGGGCGGGGCGATGAGCAGTTCTTC.